Sequencing of this TCR beta chain was carried out in a study of blood T cell repertoires in COVID-19. On the study more broadly: Donors in the United States, Italy and Spain gave samples during acute or convalescent COVID-19. Sample material is recorded as cDNA or gDNA derived from T cells, B-cell-depleted T cells, or PBMCs.

This CDR3 comprises 16 residues. Germline values: CDR1 LGHNA, CDR2 YSLEER. V shed 0 bases, J shed 1 base, and the junction held 4 bases outside the gene matches. Per the study methods: Amplification from reference gene primers served as the basis for estimated nucleated cell counts. Produced via immunoSEQ multiplex PCR; TCRdb's table is partial and in-frame only. That table gives V, J and clone size, and the DNA gave D and trimming. In the table there are around 250,000 clones, about 89% of which are singletons. V usage is TRBV4-3 and J usage is TRBJ2-7; TRBD2 matches at 9 bases. This clonotype was obtained from a woman aged 55 to 70 who had recovered from COVID-19. Input material: peripheral blood. CDR3 sequence: CASSQDWRGGSYEQYF. DNA for the CDR3: TGCGCCAGCAGCCAAGACTGGCGGGGGGGATCCTACGAGCAGTACTTC.